This T cell receptor (beta chain) was profiled in a study of T-cell reconstitution after alpha-beta-depleted transplantation in children. The CDR3 consists of 16 residues. Per germline, CDR1 MNHEY and CDR2 SMNVEV (reference sequence). The germline V and J ends were trimmed by 3 bases and 2 bases, with 15 bases remaining between them. As it was prepared, the TCRbeta library received unique molecular identifiers. TCRdb fed the PCR reads into MiXCR, producing one record per CDR3 protein. The sample has approximately 510,000 distinct CDR3 sequences, about a sixth seen once. The rearrangement links TRBV27 to TRBJ2-3, with a tentative D call TRBD1 (5 bases). Sequenced material: PBMCs from the stem cell graft donor, taken from the stem cell graft. The sequence was collected from a human donor who donated a stem cell graft to a child with acute lymphoblastic leukemia. The CDR3 region has the DNA TGTGCCAGCAGTTTTGACAGCGAGACCCACACAGATACGCAGTATTTT. Its protein product is CASSFDSETHTDTQYF.